The present entry profiles one TCR beta chain with its context. What antigen it recognizes has not been identified. No clone much larger than this one lies a single base away; base qualities are absent. Using the deep immunoSEQ assay, TCR CDR3 regions were amplified from genomic DNA by multiplex PCR. Extracted genomic DNA from each cell subset was distributed evenly across all wells of several immunoSEQ 96-well plates, and each plate was treated as a replicate. For sorted subsets, each replicate PCR was loaded with about 0.2 ug genomic DNA, equivalent to 30,000 or so T cell genomes. Purified libraries were measured with a Qubit 3.0 fluorometer, size-checked on a Bioanalyzer 2100, and measured again with the KAPA Library Quantification kit. Every immunoSEQ 96-well plate was sequenced on a dedicated single-read 150-cycle Illumina NextSeq 550 flow cell. On the study's bioinformatics: The immunoSEQ output contained only junctional sequences without quality scores, so filtering could not match that applied to full-length reads. To assign V/J genes and CDR3, sequences were annotated using PyIR, a Python wrapper for IgBLAST v1.9, with IMGT germline references. Reads were removed for weak V/J assignments (E-value above 1e-6), missing CDR3, stop codons, out-of-frame junctions, or ambiguous translated residues. V3J clonotypes were defined as sequences sharing the same inferred V gene, J gene, and CDR3 amino acid sequence. Percentage overlap between repertoires was computed as shared unique clonotypes divided by the size of the smaller repertoire. Richness of each repertoire was evaluated using RTK rarefaction, the Chao1 estimator, and Recon v2.1 estimates of unobserved clonotypes. Generation probabilities were computed with OLGA for all TCRbeta clonotypes obtained by the gDNA method from a few donors. Here the immuneACCESS table is served through TCRdb, limited to in-frame sequences with V and J called. Missing clones are a known gap in these copies; in checked studies unresolved V genes cover under half, and the rest lacks a known reason. The DNA was the basis for D and trimming; V, J and clone size are from that table. This sample holds millions of clones; approximately 95% were observed only once. 0.1% to 0.15% of the sample comes from the top ten.

The source of the sample is a study of shared clonotypes between healthy human individuals (TCRdb year 2020). Context from the whole study: The cohort included a few men and a couple of women between 18 and 49 years of age. For each donor, CD4 naive and CD4 memory were each run on three plates, CD8 naive on two plates, and CD8 memory on one plate. To estimate repertoire size and how much clonotypes are shared between individuals, the study performed deep sequencing of blood TCR repertoires from roughly five healthy adults. To increase sequencing depth and limit assay-specific biases, TCR repertoire library preparation and sequencing were carried out by different laboratories using diverse techniques. Leukapheresis yielded between about 0.94 and 9 billion PBMCs per donor.

Here is what the overall study found, with its caveats: Estimated clonotype richness was generally larger for naive than for memory subsets. Clonotypes shared by all four sorted-subset donors showed higher generation probabilities than non-shared clonotypes. Incomplete sequencing was indicated by rarefaction of sorted-subset datasets, despite the large sequencing depth. Pairwise subsampling led to the expectation that sequencing depth would affect the degree of clonotype sharing among donors. About 5% of naive CD4, 3% to 3.5% of naive CD8, approximately 2% of memory CD4, and 0.35% to 0.5% of memory CD8 clonotypes were shared across a few donors. Sampling was restricted to blood, and TCR repertoires in tissues likely differ from the TCR repertoires found in blood. The genetic and exposure-history diversity represented was limited by the small number of donors.

The donors were healthy, HIV-negative adults with no recently reported acute infections or vaccinations. All donors were Caucasian adults living in Nashville, Tennessee, USA. CD4+ T cells were enriched by magnetic negative selection; naive cells were then positively selected on CD45RA, and the negative fraction formed the memory subset. After blood collection by leukapheresis, PBMCs were isolated using Ficoll-Histopaque density gradient centrifugation and then cryopreserved in the vapor phase of liquid nitrogen. Purity and quantity of every magnetically sorted T cell population were checked by analytical flow cytometry. Genomic DNA was isolated from every sorted fraction and measured by UV absorbance on a Nanodrop 2000c. The sequence came from a man younger than 30 in good health. Sequences were obtained from naive CD4+ T cells sorted from blood. Per the publication, the cell subset or site label means: CD45RA+ positively selected.

The bases read TGTGCCAGCTCTCTCAACAGGGAGGGTGAGCAGTTCTTC. Its protein is CASSLNREGEQFF. The sequence joins TRBV18 to TRBJ2-1, with TRBD2 perhaps the D gene, on 7 matching bases. V is clipped by 6 bases and J by 9 bases, and the sequence between their germline boundaries is 15 bases long. Per the germline V gene, KGHSH is the CDR1 and LQKENI is the CDR2. The CDR3 measures 13 amino acids from cysteine to phenylalanine. CDR3 DNA only is kept here, 39 bases in frame from base 1.